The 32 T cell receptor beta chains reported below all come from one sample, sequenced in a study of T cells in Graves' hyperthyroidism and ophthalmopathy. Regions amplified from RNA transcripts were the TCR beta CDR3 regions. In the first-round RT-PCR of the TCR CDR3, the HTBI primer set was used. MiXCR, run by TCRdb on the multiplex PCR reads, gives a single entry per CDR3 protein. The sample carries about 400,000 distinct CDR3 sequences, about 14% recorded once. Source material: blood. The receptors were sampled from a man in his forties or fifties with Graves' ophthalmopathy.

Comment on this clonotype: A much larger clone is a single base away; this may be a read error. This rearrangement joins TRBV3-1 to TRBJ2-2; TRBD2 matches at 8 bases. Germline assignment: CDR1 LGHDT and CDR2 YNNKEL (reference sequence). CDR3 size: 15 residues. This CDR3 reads CASNQVAGIAGELFF. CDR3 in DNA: TGTGCCAGCAACCAAGTAGCGGGAATCGCCGGGGAGCTGTTTTTT.

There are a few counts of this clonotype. CDR3 amino acids: CATSRDWGSNQPQHF. The CDR3 nucleotides read TGTGCCACCAGCAGAGATTGGGGGAGCAATCAGCCCCAGCATTTT. The chain couples TRBV15 to TRBJ1-5; D possibly corresponds to TRBD1 (5 bases). The germline V gene encodes CDR1 LNHNV and CDR2 YYDKDF (reference sequence). V dropped 0 bases and J dropped 1 base, with 7 bases sitting between them. CDR3 length: 15 amino acids.

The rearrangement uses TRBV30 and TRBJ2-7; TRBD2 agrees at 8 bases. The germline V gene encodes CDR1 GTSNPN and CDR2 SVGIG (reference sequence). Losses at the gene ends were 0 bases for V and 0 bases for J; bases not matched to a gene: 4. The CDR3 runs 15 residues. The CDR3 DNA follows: TGTGCCTGGAGTGTAACAGGGACTAGCTCCTACGAGCAGTACTTC. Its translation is CAWSVTGTSSYEQYF.

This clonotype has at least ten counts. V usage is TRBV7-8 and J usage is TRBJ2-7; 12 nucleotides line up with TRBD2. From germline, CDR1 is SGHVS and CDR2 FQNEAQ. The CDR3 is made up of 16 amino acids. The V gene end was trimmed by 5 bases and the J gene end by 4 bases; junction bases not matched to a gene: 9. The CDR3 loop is CASSPWTSGTQYEQYF. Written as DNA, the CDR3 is TGTGCCAGCAGCCCCTGGACTAGCGGGACCCAATACGAGCAGTACTTC.

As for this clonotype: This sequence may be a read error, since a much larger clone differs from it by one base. DNA for the CDR3: TGTGCCTACCTGGGGACTAGCGGGAGATCTGGGCAGTTCTTC. Translation: CAYLGTSGRSGQFF. The chain carries TRBV30 and TRBJ2-1; 14 positions match TRBD2. The CDR3 contains 14 residues. The V gene end was trimmed by 7 bases and the J gene end by 12 bases; junction bases not matched to a gene: 11. Germline CDR1 is GTSNPN and CDR2 is SVGIG (reference sequence).

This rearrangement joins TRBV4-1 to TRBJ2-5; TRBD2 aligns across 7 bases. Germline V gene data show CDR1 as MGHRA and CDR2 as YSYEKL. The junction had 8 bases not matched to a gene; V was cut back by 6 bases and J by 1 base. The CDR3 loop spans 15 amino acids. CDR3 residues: CASSSSGYIQETQYF. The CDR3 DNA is TGCGCCAGCAGTTCTAGCGGTTACATCCAAGAGACCCAGTACTTC.

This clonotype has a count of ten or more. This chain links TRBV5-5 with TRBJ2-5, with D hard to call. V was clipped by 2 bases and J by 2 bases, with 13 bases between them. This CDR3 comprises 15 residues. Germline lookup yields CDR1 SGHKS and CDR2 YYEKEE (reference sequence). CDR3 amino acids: CASSLEVVAQETQYF. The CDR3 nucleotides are TGTGCCAGCAGCTTAGAAGTGGTCGCGCAAGAGACCCAGTACTTC.

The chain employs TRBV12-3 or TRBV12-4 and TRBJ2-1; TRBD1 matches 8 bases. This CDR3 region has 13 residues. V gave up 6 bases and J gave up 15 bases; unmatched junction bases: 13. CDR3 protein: CASRYEGQGLWFF. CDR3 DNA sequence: TGTGCCAGCAGATACGAAGGACAGGGTTTATGGTTCTTC.

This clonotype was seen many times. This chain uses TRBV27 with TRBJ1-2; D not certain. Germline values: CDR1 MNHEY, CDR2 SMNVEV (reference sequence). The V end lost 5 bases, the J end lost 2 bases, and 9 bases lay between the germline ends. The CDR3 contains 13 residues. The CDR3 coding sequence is TGTGCCAGCAGTATTACAGAGAACTATGGCTACACCTTC. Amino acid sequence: CASSITENYGYTF.

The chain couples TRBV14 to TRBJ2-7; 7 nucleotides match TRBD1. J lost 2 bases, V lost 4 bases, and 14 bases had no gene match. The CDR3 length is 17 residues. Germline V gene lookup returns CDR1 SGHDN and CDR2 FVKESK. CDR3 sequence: CASSRDSGLGTAYEQYF. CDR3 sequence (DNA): TGTGCCAGCAGCCGAGACTCTGGCCTCGGGACAGCCTACGAGCAGTACTTC.

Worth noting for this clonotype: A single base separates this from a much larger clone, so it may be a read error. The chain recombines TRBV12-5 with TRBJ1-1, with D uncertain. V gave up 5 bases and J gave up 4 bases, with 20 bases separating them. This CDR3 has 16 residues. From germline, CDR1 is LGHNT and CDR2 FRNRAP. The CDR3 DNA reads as TGTGCTAGTGGTGTGTCCCTACAGCATTCACTCACTGAAGCTTTCTTT. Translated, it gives CASGVSLQHSLTEAFF.

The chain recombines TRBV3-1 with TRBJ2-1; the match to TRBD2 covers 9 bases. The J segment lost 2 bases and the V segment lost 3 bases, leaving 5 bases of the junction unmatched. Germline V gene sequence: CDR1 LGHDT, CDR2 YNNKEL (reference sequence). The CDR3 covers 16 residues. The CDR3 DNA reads TGTGCCAGCAGCCATATTAGCGGGAGAACCTACAATGAGCAGTTCTTC. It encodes CASSHISGRTYNEQFF.

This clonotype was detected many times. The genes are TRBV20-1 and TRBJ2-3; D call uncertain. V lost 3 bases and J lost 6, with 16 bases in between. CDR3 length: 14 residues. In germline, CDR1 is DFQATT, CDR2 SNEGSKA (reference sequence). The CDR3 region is CSASPGQVEDTQYF. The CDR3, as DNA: TGCAGTGCTAGTCCCGGGCAAGTCGAGGATACGCAGTATTTT.

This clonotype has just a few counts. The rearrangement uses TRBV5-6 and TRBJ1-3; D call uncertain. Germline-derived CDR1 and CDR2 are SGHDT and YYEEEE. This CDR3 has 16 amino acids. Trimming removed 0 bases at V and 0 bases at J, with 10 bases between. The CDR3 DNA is TGTGCCAGCAGCTTGGGGTCGGGGAGCTCTGGAAACACCATATATTTT. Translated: CASSLGSGSSGNTIYF.

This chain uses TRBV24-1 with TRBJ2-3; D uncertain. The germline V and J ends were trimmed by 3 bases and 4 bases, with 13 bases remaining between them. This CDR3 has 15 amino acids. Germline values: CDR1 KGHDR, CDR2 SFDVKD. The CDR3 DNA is TGTGCCACCAGTGATCCCGCCAGAGAAGCAGATACGCAGTATTTT. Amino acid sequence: CATSDPAREADTQYF.

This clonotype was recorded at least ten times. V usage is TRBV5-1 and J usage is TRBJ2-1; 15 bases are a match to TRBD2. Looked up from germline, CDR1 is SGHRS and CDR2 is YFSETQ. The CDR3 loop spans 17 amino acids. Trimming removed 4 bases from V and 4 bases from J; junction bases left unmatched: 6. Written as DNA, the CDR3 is TGCGCCAGCAGCCCAGGGACTAGCGGGGGGAAATACAATGAGCAGTTCTTC. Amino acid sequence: CASSPGTSGGKYNEQFF.

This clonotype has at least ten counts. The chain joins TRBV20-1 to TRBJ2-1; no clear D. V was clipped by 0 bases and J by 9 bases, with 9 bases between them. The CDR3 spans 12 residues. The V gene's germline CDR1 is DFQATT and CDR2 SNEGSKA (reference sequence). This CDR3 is CSARDPTFEQFF. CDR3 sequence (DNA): TGCAGTGCTAGAGATCCGACCTTTGAGCAGTTCTTC.

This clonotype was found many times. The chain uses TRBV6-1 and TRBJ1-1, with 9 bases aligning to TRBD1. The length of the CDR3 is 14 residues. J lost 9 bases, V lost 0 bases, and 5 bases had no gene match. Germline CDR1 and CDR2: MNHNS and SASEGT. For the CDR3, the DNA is TGTGCCAGCAGTGAAGCGGATACAGGGGGCAAAGCTTTCTTT. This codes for CASSEADTGGKAFF.

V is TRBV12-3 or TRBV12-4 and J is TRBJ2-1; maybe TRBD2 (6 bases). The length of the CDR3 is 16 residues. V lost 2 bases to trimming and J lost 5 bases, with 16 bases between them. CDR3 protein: CASSLLGTPADNEQFF. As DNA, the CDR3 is TGTGCCAGCAGTTTATTGGGGACTCCAGCCGACAATGAGCAGTTCTTC.

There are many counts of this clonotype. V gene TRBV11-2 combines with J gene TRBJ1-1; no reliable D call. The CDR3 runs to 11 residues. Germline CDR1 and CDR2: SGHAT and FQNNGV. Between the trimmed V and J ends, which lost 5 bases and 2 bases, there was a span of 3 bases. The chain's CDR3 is CASSPNTEAFF. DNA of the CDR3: TGTGCCAGCAGCCCCAACACTGAAGCTTTCTTT.

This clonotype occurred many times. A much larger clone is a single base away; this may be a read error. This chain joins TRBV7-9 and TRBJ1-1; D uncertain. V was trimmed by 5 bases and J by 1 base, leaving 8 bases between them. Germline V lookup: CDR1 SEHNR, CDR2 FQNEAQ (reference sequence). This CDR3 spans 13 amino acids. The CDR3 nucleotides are TGTGCCAGCAGCCAGGACGGGAACACTGAAGCTTTCTTT. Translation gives CASSQDGNTEAFF. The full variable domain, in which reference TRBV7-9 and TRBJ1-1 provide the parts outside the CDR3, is DTGVSQNPRHKITKRGQNVTFRCDPISEHNRLYWYRQTLGQGPEFLTYFQNEAQLEKSRLLSDRFSAERPKGSFSTLEIQRTEQGDSAMYLCASSQDGNTEAFFGQGTRLTVV.

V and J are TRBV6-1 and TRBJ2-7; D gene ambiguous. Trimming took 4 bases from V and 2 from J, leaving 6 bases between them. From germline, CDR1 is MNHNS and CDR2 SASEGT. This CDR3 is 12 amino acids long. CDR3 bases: TGTGCCAGCAGTGTAGAGACCTACGAGCAGTACTTC. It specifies CASSVETYEQYF.

The CDR3 is CASSPGGGRGTEAFF. The CDR3 DNA reads TGTGCCAGCTCACCCGGGGGGGGCCGGGGGACTGAAGCTTTCTTT. V usage is TRBV18 and J usage is TRBJ1-1; D might be TRBD1 (6 bases). Trimming left V 3 bases short and J 5 bases short, with 16 bases between. The CDR3 is 15 amino acids. CDR1 is KGHSH, CDR2 LQKENI, per germline.

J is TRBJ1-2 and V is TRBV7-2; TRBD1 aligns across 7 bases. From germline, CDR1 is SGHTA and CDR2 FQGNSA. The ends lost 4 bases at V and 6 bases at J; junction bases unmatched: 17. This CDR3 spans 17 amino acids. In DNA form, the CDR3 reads TGTGCCAGCAGCTCCCTACACGCCTTCACAGGGGCAGATGGCTACACCTTC. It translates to CASSSLHAFTGADGYTF.

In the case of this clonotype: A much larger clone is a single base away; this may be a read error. CDR3 residues: CASSLKDEEYF. The CDR3 nucleotides read TGTGCCAGCAGCTTAAAGGACGAGGAGTACTTC. The rearrangement joins TRBV7-6 to TRBJ2-7; D not certain. Germline assignment: CDR1 SGHVS and CDR2 FNYEAQ. This CDR3 is built from 11 residues.

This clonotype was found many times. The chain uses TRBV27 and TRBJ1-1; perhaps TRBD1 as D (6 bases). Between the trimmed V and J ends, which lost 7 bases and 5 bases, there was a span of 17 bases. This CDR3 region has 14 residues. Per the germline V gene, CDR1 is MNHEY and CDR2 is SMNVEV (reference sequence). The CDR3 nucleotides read TGTGCCAGCACCCGTCGGGGGGGCAAGACTGAAGCTTTCTTT. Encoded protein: CASTRRGGKTEAFF.

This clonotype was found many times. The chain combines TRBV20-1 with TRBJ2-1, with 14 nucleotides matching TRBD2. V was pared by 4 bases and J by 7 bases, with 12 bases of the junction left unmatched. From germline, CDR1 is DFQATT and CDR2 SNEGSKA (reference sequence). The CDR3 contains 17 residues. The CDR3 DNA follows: TGCAGTGCTATTGCCGGGACTAGCGGGAGAAGTTTGAATGAGCAGTTCTTC. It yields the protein CSAIAGTSGRSLNEQFF.

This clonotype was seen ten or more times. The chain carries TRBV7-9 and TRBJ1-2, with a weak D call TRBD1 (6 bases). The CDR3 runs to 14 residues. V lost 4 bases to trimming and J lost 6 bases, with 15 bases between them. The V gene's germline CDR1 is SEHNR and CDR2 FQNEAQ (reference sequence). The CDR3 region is CASSSPDRLNGYTF. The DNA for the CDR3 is TGTGCCAGCAGCTCTCCAGACAGGTTAAATGGCTACACCTTC.

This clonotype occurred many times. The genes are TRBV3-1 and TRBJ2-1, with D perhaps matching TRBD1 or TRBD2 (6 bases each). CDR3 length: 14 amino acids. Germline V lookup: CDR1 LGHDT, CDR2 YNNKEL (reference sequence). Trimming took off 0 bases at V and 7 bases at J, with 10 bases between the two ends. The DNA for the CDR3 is TGTGCCAGCAGCCAAGAGCCGGGGGCAAATGAGCAGTTCTTC. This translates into CASSQEPGANEQFF.

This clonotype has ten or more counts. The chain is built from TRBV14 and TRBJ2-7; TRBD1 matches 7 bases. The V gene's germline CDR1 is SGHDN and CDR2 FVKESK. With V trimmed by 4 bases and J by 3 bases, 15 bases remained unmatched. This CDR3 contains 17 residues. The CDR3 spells CASSLATGDRENYEQYF. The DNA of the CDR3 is TGTGCCAGCAGCCTAGCCACTGGGGACAGAGAGAACTACGAGCAGTACTTC.

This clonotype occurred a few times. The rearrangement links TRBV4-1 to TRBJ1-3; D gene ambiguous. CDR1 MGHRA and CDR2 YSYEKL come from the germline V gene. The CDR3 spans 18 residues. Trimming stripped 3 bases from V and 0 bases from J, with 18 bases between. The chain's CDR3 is CASSQRVFGGNSGNTIYF. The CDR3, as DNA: TGCGCCAGCAGCCAGAGAGTATTTGGAGGAAACTCTGGAAACACCATATATTTT.

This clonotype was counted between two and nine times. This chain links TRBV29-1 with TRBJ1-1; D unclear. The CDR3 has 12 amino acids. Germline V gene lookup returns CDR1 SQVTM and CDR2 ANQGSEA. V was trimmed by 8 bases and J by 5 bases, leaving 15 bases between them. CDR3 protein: CSSGPGGTEAFF. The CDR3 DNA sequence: TGCAGCTCAGGCCCCGGAGGGACTGAAGCTTTCTTT.